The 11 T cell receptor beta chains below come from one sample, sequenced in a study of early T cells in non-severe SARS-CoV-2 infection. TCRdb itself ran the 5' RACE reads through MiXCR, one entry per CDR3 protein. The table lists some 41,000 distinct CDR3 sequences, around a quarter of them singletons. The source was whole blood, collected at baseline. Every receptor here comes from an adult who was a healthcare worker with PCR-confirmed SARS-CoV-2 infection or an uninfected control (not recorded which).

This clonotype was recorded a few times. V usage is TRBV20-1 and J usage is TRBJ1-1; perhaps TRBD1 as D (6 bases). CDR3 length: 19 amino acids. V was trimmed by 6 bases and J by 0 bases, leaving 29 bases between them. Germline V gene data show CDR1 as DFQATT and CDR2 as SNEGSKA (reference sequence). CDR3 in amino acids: CSAPQLGGDRFGMNTEAFF. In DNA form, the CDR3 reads TGCAGTGCCCCTCAGTTGGGGGGCGATCGTTTCGGGATGAACACTGAAGCTTTCTTT.

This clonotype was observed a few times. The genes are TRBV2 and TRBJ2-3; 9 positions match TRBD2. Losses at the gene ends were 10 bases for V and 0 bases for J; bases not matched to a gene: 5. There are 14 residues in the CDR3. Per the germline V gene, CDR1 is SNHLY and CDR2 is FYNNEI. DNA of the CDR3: TGTGCCACTCAGACTAGCGGTAGCACAGATACGCAGTATTTT. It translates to CATQTSGSTDTQYF.

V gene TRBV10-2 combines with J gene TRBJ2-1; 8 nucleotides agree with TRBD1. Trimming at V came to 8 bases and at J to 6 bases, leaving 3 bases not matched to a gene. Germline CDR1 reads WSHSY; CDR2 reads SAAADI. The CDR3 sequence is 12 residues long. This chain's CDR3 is CASRDRINEQFF. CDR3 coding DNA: TGCGCCAGCCGGGACAGGATCAATGAGCAGTTCTTC.

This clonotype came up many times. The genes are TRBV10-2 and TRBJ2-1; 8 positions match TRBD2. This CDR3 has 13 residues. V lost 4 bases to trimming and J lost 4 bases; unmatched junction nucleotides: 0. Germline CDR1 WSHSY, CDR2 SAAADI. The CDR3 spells CASSGLAYNEQFF. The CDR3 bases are TGCGCCAGCAGTGGACTAGCGTACAATGAGCAGTTCTTC.

The CDR3 loop is CASSLAGGSGELFF. The CDR3 DNA reads TGTGCCAGCAGCTTAGCCGGGGGATCCGGGGAGCTGTTTTTT. The gene calls are TRBV7-9 and TRBJ2-2; the D gene is possibly TRBD2 (6 bases). Germline V lookup: CDR1 SEHNR, CDR2 FQNEAQ (reference sequence). V was trimmed by 0 bases and J by 6 bases, leaving 8 bases between them. CDR3 length equals 14 residues. Together with reference TRBV7-9 and TRBJ2-2, the CDR3 gives the full variable domain: DTGVSQNPRHKITKRGQNVTFRCDPISEHNRLYWYRQTLGQGPEFLTYFQNEAQLEKSRLLSDRFSAERPKGSFSTLEIQRTEQGDSAMYLCASSLAGGSGELFFGEGSRLTVL.

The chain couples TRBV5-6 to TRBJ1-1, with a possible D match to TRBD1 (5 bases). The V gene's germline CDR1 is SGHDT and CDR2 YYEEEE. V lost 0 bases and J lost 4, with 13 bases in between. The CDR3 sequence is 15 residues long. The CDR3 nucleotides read TGTGCCAGCAGCTTGGCAGGTCAGGGCGTCACTGAAGCTTTCTTT. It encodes CASSLAGQGVTEAFF.

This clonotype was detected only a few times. The chain's CDR3 is CASSFSSSGNTIYF. CDR3 nucleotides: TGTGCCAGCAGTTTTTCGAGCTCTGGAAACACCATATATTTT. The chain employs TRBV12-3 or TRBV12-4 and TRBJ1-3; no firm D call. This CDR3 is 14 amino acids long. Trimming removed 3 bases at V and 0 bases at J, with 6 bases between.

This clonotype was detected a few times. CDR3 amino acids: CASTEGRVGAEAFF. The DNA for the CDR3 is TGTGCCAGCACCGAGGGCAGGGTGGGGGCTGAAGCTTTCTTT. The V call is TRBV7-9, the J call TRBJ1-1; TRBD1 is a possible D gene (5 bases). Germline V gene data show CDR1 as SEHNR and CDR2 as FQNEAQ (reference sequence). The V end lost 7 bases, the J end lost 6 bases, and 18 bases lay between the germline ends. The CDR3 sequence is 14 residues long. Filled out from reference TRBV7-9 and TRBJ1-1, the complete variable domain reads DTGVSQNPRHKITKRGQNVTFRCDPISEHNRLYWYRQTLGQGPEFLTYFQNEAQLEKSRLLSDRFSAERPKGSFSTLEIQRTEQGDSAMYLCASTEGRVGAEAFFGQGTRLTVV.

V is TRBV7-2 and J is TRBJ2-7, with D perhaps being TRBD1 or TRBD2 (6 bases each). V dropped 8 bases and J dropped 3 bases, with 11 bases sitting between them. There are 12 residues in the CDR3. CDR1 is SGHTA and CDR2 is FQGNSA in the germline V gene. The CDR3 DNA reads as TGTGCCAGCCGGGGGACAAGCTACGAGCAGTACTTC. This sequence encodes CASRGTSYEQYF.

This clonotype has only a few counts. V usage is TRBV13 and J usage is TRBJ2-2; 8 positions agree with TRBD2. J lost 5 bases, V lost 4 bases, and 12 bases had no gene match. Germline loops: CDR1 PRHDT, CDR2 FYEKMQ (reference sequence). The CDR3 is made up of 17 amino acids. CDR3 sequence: CASSSDLGLEGTGELFF. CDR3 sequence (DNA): TGTGCCAGCAGCTCCGACCTGGGACTAGAAGGAACCGGGGAGCTGTTTTTT.

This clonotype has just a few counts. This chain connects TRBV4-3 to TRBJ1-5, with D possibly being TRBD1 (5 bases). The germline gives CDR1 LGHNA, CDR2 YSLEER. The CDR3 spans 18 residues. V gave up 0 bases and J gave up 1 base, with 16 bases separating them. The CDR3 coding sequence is TGCGCCAGCAGCCAAGATCTATCCGGAGGGGCCAGCAATCAGCCCCAGCATTTT. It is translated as CASSQDLSGGASNQPQHF.